This T cell receptor (beta chain) appears in the sequencing data of a study of blood T cell repertoires in COVID-19. Study-wide background: The United States, Italy and Spain supplied acute and convalescent COVID-19 samples. The analysed material was cDNA or gDNA that came from T cells, B-cell-depleted T cells, or PBMCs.

Source study methods: Estimation of nucleated cell counts was performed using reference gene primer amplification. Generated by immunoSEQ multiplex PCR, the TCRdb table keeps only in-frame clones and is missing some. Clonal size and the V and J genes are those of that table, whereas D and trimming came from the DNA. The sample includes under 100,000 clones, 82% of them seen just once. The CDR3 runs 14 residues. CDR1 and CDR2 from the germline V gene are SGHTA and FQGNSA. V was pared by 5 bases and J by 7 bases, with 11 bases of the junction left unmatched. This clonotype was sampled from a man between 60 and 70 years old with acute or convalescent COVID-19. The sequenced sample consisted of peripheral blood. This chain connects TRBV7-2 to TRBJ2-7; 7 bases fit TRBD2. The CDR3 sequence: CASSLSGSTGEQYF. The CDR3 bases are TGTGCCAGCAGCCTTAGCGGGTCCACGGGGGAGCAGTACTTC.